The 14 T cell receptor beta chains presented below share a single source sample, sequenced in a study of tumor and adjacent non-tumor tissue in lung cancer. Three rounds of nested PCR, following a modified ARM-PCR protocol, produced the TCRbeta library. In TCRdb, the multiplex PCR reads were re-called with MiXCR into one record per CDR3 protein. Of around 99,000 distinct CDR3 sequences in the sample, about 65% were seen once. RNA was extracted from bulk tissue without any cell sorting. This non-tumor lung sample came from over 3 cm beyond the tumor edge. The specimen sequenced was distant non-tumor lung tissue. Receptor source: a man aged 55 to 69 with non-small cell lung cancer.

This clonotype was seen repeatedly, ten times or more. V is TRBV29-1 and J is TRBJ2-7; 8 nucleotides align to TRBD1. Per the germline V gene, CDR1 is SQVTM and CDR2 is ANQGSEA. J was trimmed by 6 bases and V by 5 bases; bases with no gene match: 9. This CDR3 is built from 13 residues. CDR3 coding DNA: TGCAGCGTTCAGGTGACAGGGGCTGGCGAGCAGTACTTC. This codes for CSVQVTGAGEQYF.

Details on this clonotype: A read error may produce the germline difference seen at one junction end. The V and J genes are TRBV11-2 and TRBJ1-1; a possible D gene is TRBD1 (6 bases). This CDR3 has 15 amino acids. Germline-derived CDR1 and CDR2 are SGHAT and FQNNGV. CDR3 amino acids: CASSQNTGMNTGAFF. For the CDR3, the DNA is TGTGCCAGCAGTCAGAACACAGGGATGAACACTGGAGCTTTCTTT.

Of note for this clonotype: Germline is not matched at one junction end, which may reflect a read error. DNA of the CDR3: TGTGCCAGTAGCCCCGGGACAGGGAGCTCCTGCGAGCAGTACTTC. Amino acids: CASSPGTGSSCEQYF. V usage is TRBV11-1 and J usage is TRBJ2-7; 9 bases map to TRBD1. The length of the CDR3 is 15 residues. From germline, CDR1 is SGHAT and CDR2 FQDESV (reference sequence).

As concerns this clonotype: This sequence may be a read error, since a much larger clone differs from it by one base. The chain's CDR3 is CSARPRTETQYF. CDR3 DNA: TGCAGTGCTAGACCCAGGACGGAGACCCAGTACTTC. The V call is TRBV20-1, the J call TRBJ2-5; unclear D gene. This CDR3 comprises 12 residues. The germline gives CDR1 DFQATT, CDR2 SNEGSKA (reference sequence). V was cut by 2 bases and J by 5 bases, with 9 bases left in between.

CDR3 DNA sequence: TGTGCCACCCAGACAGTAAGCTGGGGGGCCAACGTCCTGACTTTC. It specifies CATQTVSWGANVLTF. The chain couples TRBV6-5 to TRBJ2-6; maybe TRBD1 (5 bases). The germline CDR1 and CDR2 sequences are MNHEY and SVGAGI. The CDR3 totals 15 residues. Between the trimmed V and J ends, which lost 10 bases and 4 bases, there was a span of 17 bases.

This clonotype was picked up many times. The gene calls are TRBV6-1 and TRBJ1-3; D is unclear. In germline, CDR1 is MNHNS, CDR2 SASEGT. The CDR3 covers 14 residues. V shed 5 bases and J shed 0 bases, with 8 bases lying between them. CDR3 coding DNA: TGTGCCAGCAGTACCGGGTCCTCTGGAAACACCATATATTTT. This sequence encodes CASSTGSSGNTIYF.

This clonotype was picked up a small number of times. Its ends do not fully match the called genes, so a read error is possible. V gene TRBV6-2 or TRBV6-3 combines with J gene TRBJ1-2, with a tentative D call TRBD1 (6 bases). The CDR3 sequence is 13 residues long. Per germline, CDR1 MNHEY and CDR2 SVGEGT. The CDR3 is CASTLTGIYGYAF. As DNA, the CDR3 is TGTGCCAGCACCTTAACAGGGATCTATGGCTACGCCTTC.

This clonotype has a count of ten or more. The rearrangement uses TRBV6-1 and TRBJ1-2; TRBD1 agrees at 8 bases. Losses at the gene ends were 2 bases for V and 5 bases for J; bases not matched to a gene: 13. Germline values: CDR1 MNHNS, CDR2 SASEGT. The CDR3 covers 17 residues. The CDR3 DNA follows: TGTGCCAGCAGTGAAAGCGCTACAGGGGGAAGGGCTTATGGCTACACCTTC. This encodes CASSESATGGRAYGYTF.

The J gene is TRBJ2-3, the V gene TRBV29-1; 12 nucleotides align to TRBD2. Germline CDR1 SQVTM, CDR2 ANQGSEA. The CDR3 covers 14 residues. V lost 4 bases and J lost 3; bases outside the gene matches: 2. The CDR3 DNA follows: TGCAGCGTTGTACTAGCGGGGGGAACAGATACGCAGTATTTT. Its protein is CSVVLAGGTDTQYF.

The rearrangement uses TRBV24-1 and TRBJ2-1; 8 bases fit TRBD2. Germline CDR1 is KGHDR and CDR2 is SFDVKD. CDR3 length: 15 residues. After removal of 0 bases from V and 6 bases from J, the junction contained 3 bases not matched to a gene. This chain's CDR3 is CATSDLSGSSNEQFF. CDR3 DNA: TGTGCCACCAGTGATTTGAGCGGGAGCAGCAATGAGCAGTTCTTC.

Here the CDR3 reads CASRSGLAGPTDTYYF. CDR3 nucleotides: TGTGCCAGCAGATCGGGACTAGCGGGGCCCACAGATACGTACTATTTT. The rearrangement uses TRBV6-2 or TRBV6-3 and TRBJ2-3; 13 nucleotides match TRBD2. Germline V gene lookup returns CDR1 MNHEY and CDR2 SVGEGT. After removal of 6 bases from V and 15 bases from J, the junction contained 18 bases not matched to a gene. The CDR3 covers 16 residues.

Comments on this clonotype: A read error may account for a junction end that differs from germline. This CDR3 is CASSHSLILPNYGYTF. The CDR3 DNA sequence: TGTGCCAGCAGTCACTCCCTGATCCTCCCTAACTATGGCTACACCTTC. The chain is built from TRBV6-2 or TRBV6-3 and TRBJ1-2; D remains ambiguous. Germline CDR1 MNHEY, CDR2 SVGEGT. This CDR3 contains 16 residues.

As for this clonotype: At one of its ends the junction is not consistent with the germline gene, which may arise from a read error. V and J are TRBV6-5 and TRBJ2-1, with D maybe TRBD1 (6 bases). There are 13 residues in the CDR3. Germline V lookup: CDR1 MNHEY, CDR2 SVGAGI. CDR3 in amino acids: CASRLTGNNEQLF. In DNA form, the CDR3 reads TGCGCCAGCAGACTAACAGGGAACAATGAGCAGTTATTC.

On this clonotype: At one boundary the junction diverges from the germline segment, which might be a read error. This chain connects TRBV10-3 to TRBJ1-5; D remains ambiguous. The CDR3 is 15 amino acids. Germline CDR1 is ENHRY and CDR2 is SYGVKD. The CDR3 DNA reads as TGTGACATCAGTGAGTCGAGGCAGAGCAATCAGCTCCAGCATTTT. Amino acids: CDISESRQSNQLQHF.